The entry that follows covers one T cell receptor beta chain sequence. While infection was still active, Seattle patients were enrolled and then followed longitudinally. These data are taken from a study of blood T cell repertoires in COVID-19. Looking at the study overall: Collection of acute and convalescent COVID-19 samples took place in the United States, Italy and Spain.

Methods used by the authors: By means of reference gene primer amplification, nucleated cell counts were estimated. Measured with immunoSEQ multiplex PCR; TCRdb has only the in-frame clones, and not every one. V and J calls and clone size come straight from that table; D and trimming were deduced from the DNA. Of fewer than 700,000 clones listed, about 89% are singletons. The ends were cut back, 6 bases at V and 3 bases at J, with 10 bases in the middle. Germline lookup yields CDR1 ENHRY and CDR2 SYGVKD. CDR3 length equals 13 residues. The sequence was obtained from a woman aged 45-65 years with COVID-19, enrolled during active disease. Material: peripheral blood. This chain links TRBV10-3 with TRBJ2-3; weak D call: TRBD2 (5 bases). CDR3 sequence (DNA): TGTGCCATCAGCCCCGGGATAACAGATACGCAGTATTTT. It is translated as CAISPGITDTQYF.